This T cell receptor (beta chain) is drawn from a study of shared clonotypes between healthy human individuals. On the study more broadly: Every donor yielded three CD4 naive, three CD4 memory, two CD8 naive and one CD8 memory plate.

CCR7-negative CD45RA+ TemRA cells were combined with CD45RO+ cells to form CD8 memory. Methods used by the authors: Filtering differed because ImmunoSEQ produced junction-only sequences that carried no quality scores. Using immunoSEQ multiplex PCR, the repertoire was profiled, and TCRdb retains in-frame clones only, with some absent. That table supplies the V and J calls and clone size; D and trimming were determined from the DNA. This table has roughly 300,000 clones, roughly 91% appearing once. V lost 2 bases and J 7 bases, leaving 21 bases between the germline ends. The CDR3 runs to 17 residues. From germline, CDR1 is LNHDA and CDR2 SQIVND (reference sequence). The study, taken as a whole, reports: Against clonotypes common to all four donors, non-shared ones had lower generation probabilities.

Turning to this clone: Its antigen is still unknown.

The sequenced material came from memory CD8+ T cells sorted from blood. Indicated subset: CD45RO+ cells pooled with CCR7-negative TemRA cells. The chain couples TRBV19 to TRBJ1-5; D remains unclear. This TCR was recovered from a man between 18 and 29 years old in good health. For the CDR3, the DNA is TGTGCCAGTAGTATACGGCCGGGAGAAGAACGGGGACAGCCCCAGCATTTT. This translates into CASSIRPGEERGQPQHF.